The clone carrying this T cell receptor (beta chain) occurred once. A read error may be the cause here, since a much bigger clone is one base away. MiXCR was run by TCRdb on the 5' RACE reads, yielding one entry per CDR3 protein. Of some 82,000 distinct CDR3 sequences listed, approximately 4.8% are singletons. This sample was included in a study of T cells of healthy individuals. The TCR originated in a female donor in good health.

CDR3 in DNA: TGCGACAGCAGCCAAGAAGGGGTCGGCTATGGCTACACCTTC. This codes for CDSSQEGVGYGYTF. The chain uses TRBV4-3 and TRBJ1-2; D might be TRBD1 (5 bases). This CDR3 is 14 amino acids long. CDR1 and CDR2 (germline): LGHNA, YSLEER.